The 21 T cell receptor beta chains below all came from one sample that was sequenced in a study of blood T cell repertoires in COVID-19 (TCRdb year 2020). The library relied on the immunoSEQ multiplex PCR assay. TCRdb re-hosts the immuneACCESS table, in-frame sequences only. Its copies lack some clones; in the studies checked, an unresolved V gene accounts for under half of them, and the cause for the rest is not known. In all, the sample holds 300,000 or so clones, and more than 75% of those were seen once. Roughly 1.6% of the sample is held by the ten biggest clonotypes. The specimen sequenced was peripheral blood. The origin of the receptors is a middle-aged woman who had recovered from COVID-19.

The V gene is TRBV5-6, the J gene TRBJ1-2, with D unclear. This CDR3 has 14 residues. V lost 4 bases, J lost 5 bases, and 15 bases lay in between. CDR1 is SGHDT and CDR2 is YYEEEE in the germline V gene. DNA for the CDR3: TGTGCCAGCAGCCTTTTTGCGAGGGATTATGGCTACACCTTC. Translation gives CASSLFARDYGYTF.

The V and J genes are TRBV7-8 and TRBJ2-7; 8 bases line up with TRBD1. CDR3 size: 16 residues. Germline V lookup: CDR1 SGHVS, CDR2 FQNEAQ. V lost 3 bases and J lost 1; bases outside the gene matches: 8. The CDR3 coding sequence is TGTGCCAGCAGCTTGCTCCGGACAGGGTATTCCTACGAGCAGTACTTC. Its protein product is CASSLLRTGYSYEQYF. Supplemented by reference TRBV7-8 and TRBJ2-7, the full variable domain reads GAGVSQSPRYKVAKRGQDVALRCDPISGHVSLFWYQQALGQGPEFLTYFQNEAQLDKSGLPSDRFFAERPEGSVSTLKIQRTQQEDSAVYLCASSLLRTGYSYEQYFGPGTRLTVT.

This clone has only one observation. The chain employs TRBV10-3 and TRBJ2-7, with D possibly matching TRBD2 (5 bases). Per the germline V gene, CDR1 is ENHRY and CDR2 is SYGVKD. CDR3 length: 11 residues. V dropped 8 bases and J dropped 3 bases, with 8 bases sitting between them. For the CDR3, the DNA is TGTGCCATCCGTGGACTCTACGAGCAGTACTTC. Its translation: CAIRGLYEQYF.

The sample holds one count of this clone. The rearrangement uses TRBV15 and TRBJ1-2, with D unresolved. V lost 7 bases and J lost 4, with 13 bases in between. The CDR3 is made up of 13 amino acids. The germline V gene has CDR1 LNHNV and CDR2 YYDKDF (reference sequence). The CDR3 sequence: CATTRQRLYGYTF. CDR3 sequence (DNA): TGTGCCACCACCCGCCAGAGACTCTATGGCTACACCTTC.

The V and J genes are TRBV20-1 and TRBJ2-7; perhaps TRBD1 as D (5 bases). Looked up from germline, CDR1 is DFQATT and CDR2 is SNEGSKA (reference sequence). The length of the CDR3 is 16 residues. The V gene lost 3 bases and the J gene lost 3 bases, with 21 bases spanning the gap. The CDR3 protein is CSASGARGFRFYEQYF. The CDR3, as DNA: TGCAGTGCTAGTGGAGCAAGGGGCTTTAGGTTCTACGAGCAGTACTTC.

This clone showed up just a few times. The CDR3 loop reads CAWNPPRGGYEQYF. CDR3 sequence (DNA): TGTGCCTGGAATCCCCCGCGGGGAGGCTACGAGCAGTACTTC. The chain uses TRBV30 and TRBJ2-7, with a possible D match to TRBD2 (6 bases). Per germline, CDR1 GTSNPN and CDR2 SVGIG (reference sequence). This CDR3 has 14 residues. V shed 4 bases and J shed 3 bases, with 16 bases lying between them.

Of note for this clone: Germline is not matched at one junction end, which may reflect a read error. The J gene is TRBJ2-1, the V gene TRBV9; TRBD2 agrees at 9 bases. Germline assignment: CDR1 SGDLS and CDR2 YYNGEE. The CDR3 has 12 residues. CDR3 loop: CASSPSAGGPVF. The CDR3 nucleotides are TGTGCCAGCAGCCCCTCCGCGGGGGGGCCCGTCTTC.

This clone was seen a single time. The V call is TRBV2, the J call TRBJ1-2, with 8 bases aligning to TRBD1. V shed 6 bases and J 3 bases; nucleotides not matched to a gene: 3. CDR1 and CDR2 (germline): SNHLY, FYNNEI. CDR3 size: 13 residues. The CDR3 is CASSPQGDYGYTF. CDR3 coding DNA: TGTGCCAGCAGCCCACAGGGGGACTATGGCTACACCTTC.

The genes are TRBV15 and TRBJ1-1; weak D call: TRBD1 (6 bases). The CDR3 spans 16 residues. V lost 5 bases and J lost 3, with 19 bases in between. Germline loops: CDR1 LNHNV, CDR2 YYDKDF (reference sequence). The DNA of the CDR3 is TGTGCCACCAGCGGAACCCCGGGGGGGGGCTACACTGAAGCTTTCTTT. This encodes CATSGTPGGGYTEAFF.

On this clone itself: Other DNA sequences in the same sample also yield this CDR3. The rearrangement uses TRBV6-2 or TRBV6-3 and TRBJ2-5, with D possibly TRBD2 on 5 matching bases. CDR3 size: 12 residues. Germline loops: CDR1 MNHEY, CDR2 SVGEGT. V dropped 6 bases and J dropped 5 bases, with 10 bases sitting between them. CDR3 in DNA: TGTGCCAGCAGCCCTCGGAGGGAGACCCAGTACTTC. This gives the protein CASSPRRETQYF.

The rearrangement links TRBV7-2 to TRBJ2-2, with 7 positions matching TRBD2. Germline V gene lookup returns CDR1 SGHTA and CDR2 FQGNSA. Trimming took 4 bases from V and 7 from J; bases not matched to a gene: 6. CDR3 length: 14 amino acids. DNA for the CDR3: TGTGCCAGCAGCTCGAGACTAGCCGGCGGGGAGCTGTTTTTT. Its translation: CASSSRLAGGELFF.

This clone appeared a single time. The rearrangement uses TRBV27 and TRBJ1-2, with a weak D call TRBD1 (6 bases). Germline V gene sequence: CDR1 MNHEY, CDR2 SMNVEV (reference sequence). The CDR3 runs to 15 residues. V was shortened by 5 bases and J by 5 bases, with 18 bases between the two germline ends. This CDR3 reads CASSPWGGRRYGYTF. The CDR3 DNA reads TGTGCCAGCAGTCCCTGGGGGGGGCGAAGGTATGGCTACACCTTC.

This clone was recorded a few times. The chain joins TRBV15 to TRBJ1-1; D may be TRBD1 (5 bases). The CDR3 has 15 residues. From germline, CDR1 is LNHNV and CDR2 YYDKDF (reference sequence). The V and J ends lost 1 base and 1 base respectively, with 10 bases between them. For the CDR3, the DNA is TGTGCCACCAGCAGAGCCCACACAGGGAACACTGAAGCTTTCTTT. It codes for CATSRAHTGNTEAFF.

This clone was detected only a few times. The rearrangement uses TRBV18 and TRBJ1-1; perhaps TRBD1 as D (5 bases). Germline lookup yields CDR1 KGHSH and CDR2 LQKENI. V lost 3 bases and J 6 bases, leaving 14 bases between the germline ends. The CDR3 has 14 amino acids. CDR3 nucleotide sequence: TGTGCCAGCTCACCCTCCTGGGGGGAGGCTGAAGCTTTCTTT. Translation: CASSPSWGEAEAFF.

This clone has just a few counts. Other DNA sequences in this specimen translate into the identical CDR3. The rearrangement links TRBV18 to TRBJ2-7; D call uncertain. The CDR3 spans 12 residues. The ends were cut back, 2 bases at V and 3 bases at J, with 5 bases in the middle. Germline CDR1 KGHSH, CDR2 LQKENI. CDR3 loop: CASSPNSYEQYF. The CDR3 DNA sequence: TGTGCCAGCTCACCAAACAGCTACGAGCAGTACTTC.

The CDR3 protein is CASSLRRRGTGELFF. CDR3 bases: TGTGCCAGCAGCTTAAGAAGGCGGGGGACCGGGGAGCTGTTTTTT. This chain joins TRBV11-2 and TRBJ2-2, with TRBD2 identical over 7 bases. This CDR3 has 15 amino acids. V lost 2 bases to trimming and J lost 5 bases; unmatched junction nucleotides: 5. Germline V gene lookup returns CDR1 SGHAT and CDR2 FQNNGV.

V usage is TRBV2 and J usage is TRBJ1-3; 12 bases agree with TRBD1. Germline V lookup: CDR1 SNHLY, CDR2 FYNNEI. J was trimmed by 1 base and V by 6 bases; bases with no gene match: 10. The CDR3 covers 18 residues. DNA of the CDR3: TGTGCCAGCAGACCCGGGACAGGGGGCTTGTATTCTGGAAACACCATATATTTT. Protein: CASRPGTGGLYSGNTIYF. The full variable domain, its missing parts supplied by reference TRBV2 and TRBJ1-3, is EPEVTQTPSHQVTQMGQEVILRCVPISNHLYFYWYRQILGQKVEFLVSFYNNEISEKSEIFDDQFSVERPDGSNFTLKIRSTKLEDSAMYFCASRPGTGGLYSGNTIYFGEGSWLTVV.

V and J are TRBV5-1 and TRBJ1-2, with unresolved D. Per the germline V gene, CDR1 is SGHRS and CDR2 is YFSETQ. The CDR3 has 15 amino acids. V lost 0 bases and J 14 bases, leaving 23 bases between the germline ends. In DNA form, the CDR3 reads TGCGCCAGCAGCTTGGATAGGTGGCAGGTTCGGGGTAGGACCTTC. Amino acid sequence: CASSLDRWQVRGRTF. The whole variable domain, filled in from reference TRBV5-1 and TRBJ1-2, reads KAGVTQTPRYLIKTRGQQVTLSCSPISGHRSVSWYQQTPGQGLQFLFEYFSETQRNKGNFPGRFSGRQFSNSRSEMNVSTLELGDSALYLCASSLDRWQVRGRTFGSGTRLTVV.

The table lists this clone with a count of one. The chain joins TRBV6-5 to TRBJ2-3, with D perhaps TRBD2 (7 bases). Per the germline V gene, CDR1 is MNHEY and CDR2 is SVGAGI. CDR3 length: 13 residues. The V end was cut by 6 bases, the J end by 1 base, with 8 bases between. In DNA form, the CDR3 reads TGTGCCAGCAGAGGGGGGGGCACAGATACGCAGTATTTT. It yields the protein CASRGGGTDTQYF.

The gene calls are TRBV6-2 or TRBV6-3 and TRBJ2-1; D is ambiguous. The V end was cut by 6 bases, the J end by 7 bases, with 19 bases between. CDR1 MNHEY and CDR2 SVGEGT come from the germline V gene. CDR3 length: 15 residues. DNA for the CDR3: TGTGCCAGCAGCCGCAGCAGAGGAGAACGGAATGAGCAGTTCTTC. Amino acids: CASSRSRGERNEQFF.

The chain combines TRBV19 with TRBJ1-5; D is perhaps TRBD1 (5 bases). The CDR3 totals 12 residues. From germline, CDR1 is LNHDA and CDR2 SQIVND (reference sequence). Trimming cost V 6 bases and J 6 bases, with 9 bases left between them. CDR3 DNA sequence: TGTGCCAGTAGCTGGGGGGGTCAGCCCCAGCATTTT. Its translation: CASSWGGQPQHF.